One sample yielded the 14 T cell receptor beta chains listed below, sequenced in a study of T cells in Graves' hyperthyroidism and ophthalmopathy. Regions amplified from RNA transcripts were the TCR beta CDR3 regions. HTBI primers were employed in a first-round RT-PCR of the TCR CDR3. TCRdb used MiXCR to reprocess the multiplex PCR reads, holding one entry per CDR3 protein. The table lists around 600,000 distinct CDR3 sequences, 14% of them singletons. Sequences were obtained from blood. These receptors all stem from a woman between 18 and 29 years old with Graves' ophthalmopathy.

In regard to this clonotype: A much larger clone differs from this one at a single base, so this may be a read error. V usage is TRBV2 and J usage is TRBJ1-1, with D hard to call. Germline-derived CDR1 and CDR2 are SNHLY and FYNNEI. The CDR3 is 13 amino acids. V was pared by 7 bases and J by 1 base, with 10 bases between. For the CDR3, the DNA is TGTGCCAGCAACTGGCAGCCGAACACTGAAGCTTTCTTT. It specifies CASNWQPNTEAFF.

This clonotype was observed at least ten times. V usage is TRBV11-2 and J usage is TRBJ2-5; possibly TRBD1 for D (6 bases). The CDR3 sequence is 14 residues long. The V gene's germline CDR1 is SGHAT and CDR2 FQNNGV. V lost 2 bases to trimming and J lost 10 bases, with 17 bases between them. CDR3 protein: CASSLTGGGQRQYF. The DNA of the CDR3 is TGTGCCAGCAGCTTAACGGGTGGGGGCCAACGCCAGTACTTC.

This clonotype was recorded at least ten times. The chain has TRBV6-5 and TRBJ2-6; no firm D call. The V and J ends lost 0 bases and 4 bases respectively, with 13 bases between them. Germline V gene lookup returns CDR1 MNHEY and CDR2 SVGAGI. This CDR3 region has 17 residues. The CDR3 loop is CASSYSIGLTGANVLTF. CDR3 coding DNA: TGTGCCAGCAGTTACTCGATTGGGCTAACGGGGGCCAACGTCCTGACTTTC.

In this sample, this clonotype turned up many times. This sequence joins TRBV20-1 and TRBJ2-7; 9 nucleotides line up with TRBD1. There are 13 residues in the CDR3. Germline assignment: CDR1 DFQATT and CDR2 SNEGSKA (reference sequence). V was pared by 3 bases and J by 3 bases, with 3 bases of the junction left unmatched. The CDR3 DNA is TGCAGTGCTAGCTGGGGACAGGGCTACGAGCAGTACTTC. Its translation: CSASWGQGYEQYF.

The chain couples TRBV4-1 to TRBJ2-7; 9 bases line up with TRBD2. The CDR3 sequence is 23 residues long. CDR1 and CDR2 from the germline V gene are MGHRA and YSYEKL. The ends lost 0 bases at V and 3 bases at J; junction bases unmatched: 27. In nucleotides, the CDR3 is TGCGCCAGCAGCCAAGATACCAACTCCGGGCGGGAGGGCCAGGTGGGGGCCCACTACGAGCAGTACTTC. As protein: CASSQDTNSGREGQVGAHYEQYF.

Worth noting for this clonotype: A read error may be the cause here, since a much bigger clone is one base away. The final CDR3 position lacks the conserved phenylalanine or tryptophan, pointing to a likely read error. The chain is built from TRBV28 and TRBJ2-6; D is ambiguous. The germline CDR1 and CDR2 sequences are MDHEN and SYDVKM. The CDR3 extends over 14 amino acids. Trimming removed 5 bases from V and 0 bases from J, with 5 bases in between. CDR3 DNA sequence: TGTGCCAGCAGTCACGACTCTGGGGCCAACGTCCTGACTTTA. Protein sequence: CASSHDSGANVLTL.

This clonotype turned up a few times. The chain joins TRBV6-1 to TRBJ2-1; 9 bases align to TRBD2. J lost 7 bases, V lost 8 bases, and 15 bases had no gene match. This CDR3 region has 16 residues. Germline V gene data show CDR1 as MNHNS and CDR2 as SASEGT. In nucleotides, the CDR3 is TGTGCCAGCCTAAATATCCTAGCGGGATCAGGGAATGAGCAGTTCTTC. It translates to CASLNILAGSGNEQFF.

This clonotype has a count of ten or more. The V and J genes are TRBV7-9 and TRBJ2-5; 10 positions agree with TRBD1. Trimming removed 0 bases from V and 5 bases from J; junction bases left unmatched: 3. In germline, CDR1 is SEHNR, CDR2 FQNEAQ (reference sequence). This CDR3 is 15 amino acids long. The CDR3 spells CASSLAGTGEETQYF. DNA of the CDR3: TGTGCCAGCAGCTTAGCTGGGACAGGGGAGGAGACCCAGTACTTC.

This clonotype was seen a handful of times. This chain connects TRBV15 to TRBJ1-1; D remains ambiguous. Per the germline V gene, CDR1 is LNHNV and CDR2 is YYDKDF (reference sequence). The CDR3 loop spans 13 amino acids. The V and J ends lost 1 base and 5 bases respectively, with 8 bases between them. The chain's CDR3 is CATSRVGKTEAFF. CDR3 bases: TGTGCCACCAGCAGAGTGGGGAAAACTGAAGCTTTCTTT.

This clonotype was counted many times. The chain joins TRBV30 to TRBJ1-1, with D tentatively TRBD1 (5 bases). With 0 bases removed from V and 10 bases from J, the gap between germline ends came to 18 bases. There are 14 residues in the CDR3. The germline CDR1 and CDR2 sequences are GTSNPN and SVGIG (reference sequence). For the CDR3, the DNA is TGTGCCTGGAGTGTACTGGCTGGGGGATTGTCAGCTTTCTTT. Its protein is CAWSVLAGGLSAFF. The variable domain in full, with the rest retrieved from reference TRBV30 and TRBJ1-1, is SQTIHQWPATLVQPVGSPLSLECTVEGTSNPNLYWYRQAAGRGLQLLFYSVGIGQISSEVPQNLSASRPQDRQFILSSKKLLLSDSGFYLCAWSVLAGGLSAFFGQGTRLTVV.

Points on this clonotype: A much larger clonotype is one base distant, so this may be a read error. The genes are TRBV28 and TRBJ2-7; a weak D match, TRBD1 (6 bases). Germline CDR1 and CDR2: MDHEN and SYDVKM. The CDR3 has 15 amino acids. Trimming pared 4 bases from V and 5 bases from J, leaving 18 bases between. This chain's CDR3 is CASSSTGTRSDEQYF. The CDR3 nucleotides are TGTGCCAGCAGTTCGACCGGGACACGGTCAGACGAGCAGTACTTC.

There are many counts of this clonotype. The rearrangement uses TRBV19 and TRBJ2-7; 9 nucleotides line up with TRBD2. Germline loops: CDR1 LNHDA, CDR2 SQIVND (reference sequence). Trimming cost V 3 bases and J 6 bases; bases outside gene matches: 6. The CDR3 contains 14 residues. This CDR3 reads CASSISGSLGEQYF. CDR3 nucleotide sequence: TGTGCCAGTAGTATTAGCGGGAGTTTGGGCGAGCAGTACTTC.

This clonotype was observed a handful of times. The rearrangement uses TRBV20-1 and TRBJ1-1; D is ambiguous. In germline, CDR1 is DFQATT, CDR2 SNEGSKA (reference sequence). V was trimmed by 0 bases and J by 1 base, leaving 27 bases between them. This CDR3 spans 20 amino acids. DNA of the CDR3: TGCAGTGCTAGAGATCCCAAAGCGAGGGTAACGAGCGGAACGAACACTGAAGCTTTCTTT. This codes for CSARDPKARVTSGTNTEAFF.

This chain joins TRBV19 and TRBJ1-2; D is undetermined. The CDR3 is made up of 13 amino acids. V gave up 5 bases and J gave up 7 bases, with 14 bases separating them. Germline CDR1 is LNHDA and CDR2 is SQIVND (reference sequence). CDR3 bases: TGTGCCAGTAGTCAAGTATACAACGCTGGCTACACCTTC. Translating it yields CASSQVYNAGYTF. Full variable domain (missing parts from reference TRBV19 and TRBJ1-2): DGGITQSPKYLFRKEGQNVTLSCEQNLNHDAMYWYRQDPGQGLRLIYYSQIVNDFQKGDIAEGYSVSREKKESFPLTVTSAQKNPTAFYLCASSQVYNAGYTFGSGTRLTVV.